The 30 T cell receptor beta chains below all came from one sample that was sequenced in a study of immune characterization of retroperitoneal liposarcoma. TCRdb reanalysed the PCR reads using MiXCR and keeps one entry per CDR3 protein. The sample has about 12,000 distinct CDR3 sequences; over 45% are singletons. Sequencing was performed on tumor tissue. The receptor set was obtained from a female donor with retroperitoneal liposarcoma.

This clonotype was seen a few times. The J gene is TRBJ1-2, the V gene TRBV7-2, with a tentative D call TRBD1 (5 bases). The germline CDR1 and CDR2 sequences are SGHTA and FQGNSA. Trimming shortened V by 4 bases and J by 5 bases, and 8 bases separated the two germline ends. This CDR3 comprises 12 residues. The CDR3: CASSSQGYGYTF. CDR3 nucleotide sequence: TGTGCCAGCAGCTCCCAGGGTTATGGCTACACCTTC.

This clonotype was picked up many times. CDR3 in DNA: TGTGCCAGCAGCTTAGACGGGACATCGGGGGCCACCGGGGAGCTGTTTTTT. Protein product: CASSLDGTSGATGELFF. The rearrangement uses TRBV7-2 and TRBJ2-2; D tentatively reads TRBD1 or TRBD2 (6 bases each). This CDR3 spans 17 amino acids. Germline assignment: CDR1 SGHTA and CDR2 FQGNSA. Trimming took 1 base from V and 4 from J, leaving 16 bases between them.

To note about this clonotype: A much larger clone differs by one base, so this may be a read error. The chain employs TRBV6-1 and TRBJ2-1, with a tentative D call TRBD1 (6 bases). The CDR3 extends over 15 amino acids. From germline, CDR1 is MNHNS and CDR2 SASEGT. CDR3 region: CATRNRDSSYNEQLF. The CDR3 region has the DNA TGTGCCACCCGAAACAGGGATAGCTCCTACAATGAGCAGTTATTC.

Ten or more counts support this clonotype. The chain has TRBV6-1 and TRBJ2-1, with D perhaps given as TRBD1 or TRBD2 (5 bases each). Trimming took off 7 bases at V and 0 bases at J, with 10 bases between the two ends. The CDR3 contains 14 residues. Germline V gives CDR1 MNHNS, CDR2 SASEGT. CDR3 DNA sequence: TGTGCCAGCAAAGGGACCATCTCCTACAATGAGCAGTTCTTC. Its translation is CASKGTISYNEQFF.

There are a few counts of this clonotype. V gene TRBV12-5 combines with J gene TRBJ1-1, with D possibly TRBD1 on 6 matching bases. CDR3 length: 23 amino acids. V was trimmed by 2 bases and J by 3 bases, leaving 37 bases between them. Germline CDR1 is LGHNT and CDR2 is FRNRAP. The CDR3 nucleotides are TGTGCTAGTGGTTTGCCAAACCGGACTGGGGGTCGGAGGGGGGGTCAGATGGACACTGAAGCTTTCTTT. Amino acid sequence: CASGLPNRTGGRRGGQMDTEAFF.

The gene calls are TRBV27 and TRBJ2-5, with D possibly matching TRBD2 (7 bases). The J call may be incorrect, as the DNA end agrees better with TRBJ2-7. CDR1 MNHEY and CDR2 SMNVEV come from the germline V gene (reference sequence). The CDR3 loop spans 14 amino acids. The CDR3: CASSLGGAGYEQYF. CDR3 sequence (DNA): TGTGCCAGCAGCCTGGGGGGGGCCGGCTACGAGCAGTACTTC.

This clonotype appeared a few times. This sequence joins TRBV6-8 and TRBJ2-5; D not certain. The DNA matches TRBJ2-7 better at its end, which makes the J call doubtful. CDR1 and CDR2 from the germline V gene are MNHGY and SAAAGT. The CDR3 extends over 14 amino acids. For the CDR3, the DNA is TGTGCCAGCAGCCGCCGGGCCTCGACCTACGAGCAGTACTTC. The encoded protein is CASSRRASTYEQYF.

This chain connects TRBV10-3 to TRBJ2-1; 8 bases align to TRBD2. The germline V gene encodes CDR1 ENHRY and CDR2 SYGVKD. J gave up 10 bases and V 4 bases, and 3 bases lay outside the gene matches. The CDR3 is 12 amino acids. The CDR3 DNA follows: TGTGCCATCAGTGGGACTAGCTACGAGCAGTTCTTC. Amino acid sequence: CAISGTSYEQFF.

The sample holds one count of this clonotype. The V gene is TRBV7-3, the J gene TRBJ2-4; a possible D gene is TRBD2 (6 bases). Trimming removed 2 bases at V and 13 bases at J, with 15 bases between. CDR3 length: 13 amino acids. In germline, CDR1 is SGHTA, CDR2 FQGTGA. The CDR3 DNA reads TGTGCCAGCAGCTTAGTAGGAGGGGATGAGCAGTACTTC. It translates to CASSLVGGDEQYF.

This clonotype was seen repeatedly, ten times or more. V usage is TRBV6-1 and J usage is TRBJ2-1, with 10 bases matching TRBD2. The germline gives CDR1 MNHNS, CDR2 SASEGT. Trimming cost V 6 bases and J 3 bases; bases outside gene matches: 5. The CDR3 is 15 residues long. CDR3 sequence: CASSRTSGDYNEQFF. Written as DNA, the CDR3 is TGTGCCAGCAGCCGGACTAGCGGAGACTACAATGAGCAGTTCTTC.

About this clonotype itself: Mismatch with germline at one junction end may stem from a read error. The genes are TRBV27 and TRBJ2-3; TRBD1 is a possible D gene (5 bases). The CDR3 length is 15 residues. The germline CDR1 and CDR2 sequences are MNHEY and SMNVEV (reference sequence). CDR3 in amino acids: CASSLMRQGDKTQFF. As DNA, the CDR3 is TGTGCCAGCAGTTTAATGCGGCAGGGCGACAAGACCCAGTTCTTT.

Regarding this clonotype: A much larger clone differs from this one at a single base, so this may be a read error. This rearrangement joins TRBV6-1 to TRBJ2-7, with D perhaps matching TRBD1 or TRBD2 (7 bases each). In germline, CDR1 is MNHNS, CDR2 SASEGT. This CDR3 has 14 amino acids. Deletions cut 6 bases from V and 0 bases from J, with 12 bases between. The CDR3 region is CASSSGGGSYEQYF. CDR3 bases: TGTGCCAGCAGCTCAGGGGGGGGCTCCTACGAGCAGTACTTC.

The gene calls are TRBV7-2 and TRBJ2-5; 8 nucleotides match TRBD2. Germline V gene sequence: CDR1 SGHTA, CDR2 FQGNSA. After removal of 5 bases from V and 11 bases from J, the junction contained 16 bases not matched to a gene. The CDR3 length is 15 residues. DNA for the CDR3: TGTGCCAGCAGCAGAAGGGCGGGCCCCGGGGGGGAGCAGTACTTC. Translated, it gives CASSRRAGPGGEQYF.

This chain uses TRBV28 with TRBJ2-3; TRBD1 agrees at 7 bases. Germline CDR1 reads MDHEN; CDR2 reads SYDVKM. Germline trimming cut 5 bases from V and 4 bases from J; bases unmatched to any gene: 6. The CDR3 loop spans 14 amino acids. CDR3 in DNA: TGTGCCAGCAGTGACAGGGTTGCTTCAGATACGCAGTATTTT. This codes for CASSDRVASDTQYF. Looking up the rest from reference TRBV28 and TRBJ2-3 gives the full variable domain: DVKVTQSSRYLVKRTGEKVFLECVQDMDHENMFWYRQDPGLGLRLIYFSYDVKMKEKGDIPEGYSVSREKKERFSLILESASTNQTSMYLCASSDRVASDTQYFGPGTRLTVL.

The CDR3 spells CASSLSAGSYNEQFF. CDR3 in DNA: TGTGCCAGCAGCTTATCGGCGGGCTCCTACAATGAGCAGTTCTTC. This sequence joins TRBV7-2 and TRBJ2-1, with TRBD2 as a possible D gene (5 bases). The V gene lost 2 bases and the J gene lost 0 bases, with 8 bases spanning the gap. The CDR3 sequence is 15 residues long. Germline V gene sequence: CDR1 SGHTA, CDR2 FQGNSA.

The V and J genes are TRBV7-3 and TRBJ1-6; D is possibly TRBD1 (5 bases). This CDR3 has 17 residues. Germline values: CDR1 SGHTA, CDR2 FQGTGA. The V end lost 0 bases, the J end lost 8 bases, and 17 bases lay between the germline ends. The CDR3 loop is CASSLTGRGGGDSPLHF. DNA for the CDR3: TGTGCCAGCAGCTTAACGGGCCGGGGTGGAGGGGATTCACCCCTCCACTTT.

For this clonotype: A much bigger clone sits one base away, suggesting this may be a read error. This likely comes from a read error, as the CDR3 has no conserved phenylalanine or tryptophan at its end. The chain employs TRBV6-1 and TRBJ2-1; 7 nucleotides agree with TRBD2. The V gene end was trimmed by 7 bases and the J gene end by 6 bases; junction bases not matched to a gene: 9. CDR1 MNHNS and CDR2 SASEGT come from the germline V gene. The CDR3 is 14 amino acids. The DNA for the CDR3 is TGTGCCAGCATTCCGGGGGGTGCGGTCAATGAGCAGTTCTCC. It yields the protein CASIPGGAVNEQFS.

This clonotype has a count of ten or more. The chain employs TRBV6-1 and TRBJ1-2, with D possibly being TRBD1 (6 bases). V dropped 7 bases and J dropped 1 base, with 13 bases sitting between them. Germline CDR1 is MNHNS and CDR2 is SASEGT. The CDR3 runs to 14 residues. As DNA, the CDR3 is TGTGCCAGCATCTTGACAGGCTTTAACTATGGCTACACCTTC. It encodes CASILTGFNYGYTF.

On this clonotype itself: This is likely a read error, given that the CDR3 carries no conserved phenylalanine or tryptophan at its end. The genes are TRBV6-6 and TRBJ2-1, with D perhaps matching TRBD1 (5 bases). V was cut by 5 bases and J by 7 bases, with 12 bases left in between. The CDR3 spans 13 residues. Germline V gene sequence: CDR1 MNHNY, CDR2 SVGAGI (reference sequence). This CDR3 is CASSRDRGNEQFS. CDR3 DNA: TGTGCCAGCAGTCGAGATAGGGGTAATGAGCAGTTCTCC.

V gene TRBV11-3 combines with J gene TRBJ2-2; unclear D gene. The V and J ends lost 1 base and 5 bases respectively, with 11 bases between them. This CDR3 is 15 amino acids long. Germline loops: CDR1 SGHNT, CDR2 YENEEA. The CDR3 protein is CASSLGNALTGELFF. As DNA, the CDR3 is TGTGCCAGCAGCTTAGGGAATGCCTTGACCGGGGAGCTGTTTTTT.

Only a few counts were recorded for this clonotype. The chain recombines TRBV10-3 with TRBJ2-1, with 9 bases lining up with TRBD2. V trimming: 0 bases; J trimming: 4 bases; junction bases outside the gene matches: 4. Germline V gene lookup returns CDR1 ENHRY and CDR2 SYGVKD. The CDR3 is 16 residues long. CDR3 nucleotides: TGTGCCATCAGTGAGTCGCTGACTAGCGGATACAATGAGCAGTTCTTC. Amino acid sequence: CAISESLTSGYNEQFF.

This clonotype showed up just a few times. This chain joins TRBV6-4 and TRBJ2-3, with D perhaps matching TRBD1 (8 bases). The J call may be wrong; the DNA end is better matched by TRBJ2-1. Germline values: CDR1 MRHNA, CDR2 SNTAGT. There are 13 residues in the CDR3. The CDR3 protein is CASSVDREGEQFF. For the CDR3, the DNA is TGTGCCAGCAGTGTGGACAGGGAGGGGGAGCAGTTCTTC.

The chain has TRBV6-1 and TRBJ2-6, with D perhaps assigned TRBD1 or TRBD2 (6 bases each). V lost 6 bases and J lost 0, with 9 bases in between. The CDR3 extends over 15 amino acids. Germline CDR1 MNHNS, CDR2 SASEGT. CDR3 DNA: TGTGCCAGCAGACAGGGAGGCTCTGGGGCCAACGTCCTGACTTTC. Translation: CASRQGGSGANVLTF.

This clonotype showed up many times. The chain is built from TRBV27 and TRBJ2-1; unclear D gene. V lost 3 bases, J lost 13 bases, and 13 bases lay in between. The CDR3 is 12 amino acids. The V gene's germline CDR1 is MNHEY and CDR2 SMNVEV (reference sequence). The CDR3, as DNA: TGTGCCAGCAGTTTCGTAGGAGAGACCCAGTTCTTC. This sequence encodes CASSFVGETQFF.

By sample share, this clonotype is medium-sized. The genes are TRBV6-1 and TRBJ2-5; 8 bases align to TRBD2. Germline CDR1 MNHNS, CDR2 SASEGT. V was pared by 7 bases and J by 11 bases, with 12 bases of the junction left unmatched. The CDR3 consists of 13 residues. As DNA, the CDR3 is TGTGCCAGCAAAAGCGCCTCTAAGCGGGAGCAGTACTTC. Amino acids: CASKSASKREQYF.

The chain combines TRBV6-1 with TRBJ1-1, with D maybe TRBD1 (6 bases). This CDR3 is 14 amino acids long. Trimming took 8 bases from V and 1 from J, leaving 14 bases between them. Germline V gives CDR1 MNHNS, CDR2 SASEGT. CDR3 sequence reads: CASLQGTTNTEAFF. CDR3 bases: TGTGCCAGCCTACAGGGAACAACGAACACTGAAGCTTTCTTT.

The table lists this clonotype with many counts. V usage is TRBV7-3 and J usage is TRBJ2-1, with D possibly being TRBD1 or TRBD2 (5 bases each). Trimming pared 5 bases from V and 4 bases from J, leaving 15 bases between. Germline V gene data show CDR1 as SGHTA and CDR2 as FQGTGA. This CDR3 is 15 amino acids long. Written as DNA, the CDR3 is TGTGCCAGCAGCGATACCGGGACCCTATACAATGAGCAGTTCTTC. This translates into CASSDTGTLYNEQFF.

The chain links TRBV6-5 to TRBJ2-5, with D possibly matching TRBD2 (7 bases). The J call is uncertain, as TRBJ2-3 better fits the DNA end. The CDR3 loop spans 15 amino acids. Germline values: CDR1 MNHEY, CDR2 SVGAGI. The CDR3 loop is CASRRGLGGSDTQYF. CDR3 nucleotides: TGTGCCAGCAGACGCGGACTAGGGGGTTCGGATACGCAGTATTTT.

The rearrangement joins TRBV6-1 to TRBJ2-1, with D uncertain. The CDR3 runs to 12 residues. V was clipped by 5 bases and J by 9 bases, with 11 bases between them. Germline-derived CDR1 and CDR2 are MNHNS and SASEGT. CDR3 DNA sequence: TGTGCCAGCAGTCGGCTTTTGGGTGAGCAGTTCTTC. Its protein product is CASSRLLGEQFF.

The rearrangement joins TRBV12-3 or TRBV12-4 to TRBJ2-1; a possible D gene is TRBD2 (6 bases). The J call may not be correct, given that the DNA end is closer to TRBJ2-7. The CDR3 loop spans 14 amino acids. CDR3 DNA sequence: TGTGCCAGCAGTCGGACAACGGGAGTTTATGAGCAGTACTTC. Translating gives CASSRTTGVYEQYF.